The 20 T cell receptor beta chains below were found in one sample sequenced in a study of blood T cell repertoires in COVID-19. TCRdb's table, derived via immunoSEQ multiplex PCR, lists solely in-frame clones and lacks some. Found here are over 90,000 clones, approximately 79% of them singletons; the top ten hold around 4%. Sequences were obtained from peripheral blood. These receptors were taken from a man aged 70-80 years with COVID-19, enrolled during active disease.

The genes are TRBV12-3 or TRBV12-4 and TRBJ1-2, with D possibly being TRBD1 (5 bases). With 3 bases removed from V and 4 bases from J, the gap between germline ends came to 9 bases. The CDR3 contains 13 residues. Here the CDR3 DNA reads TGTGCCAGCAGTTTTGGGGGGGGCTATGGCTACACCTTC. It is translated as CASSFGGGYGYTF.

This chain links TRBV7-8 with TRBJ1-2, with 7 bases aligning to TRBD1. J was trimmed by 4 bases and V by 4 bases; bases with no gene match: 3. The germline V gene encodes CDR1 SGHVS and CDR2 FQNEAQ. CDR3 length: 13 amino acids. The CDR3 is CASSSRDSYGYTF. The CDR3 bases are TGTGCCAGCAGCTCCCGGGACAGCTATGGCTACACCTTC.

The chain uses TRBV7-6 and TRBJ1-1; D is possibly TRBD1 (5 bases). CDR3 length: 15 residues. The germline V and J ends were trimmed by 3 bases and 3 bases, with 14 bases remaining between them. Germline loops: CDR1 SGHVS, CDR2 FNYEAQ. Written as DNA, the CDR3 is TGTGCCAGCAGCTTGATCACAGGCGGGGACACTGAAGCTTTCTTT. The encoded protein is CASSLITGGDTEAFF.

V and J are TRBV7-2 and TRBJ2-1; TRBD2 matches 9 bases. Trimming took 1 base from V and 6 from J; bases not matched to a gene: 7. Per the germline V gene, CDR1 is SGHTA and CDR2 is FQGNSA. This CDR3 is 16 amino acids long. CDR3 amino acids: CASSLGGGRGFNEQFF. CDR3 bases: TGTGCCAGCAGCTTAGGGGGCGGGAGGGGTTTCAATGAGCAGTTCTTC.

The CDR3 loop reads CASSFEAFGGYTF. The CDR3 DNA reads as TGTGCCAGCAGCTTTGAAGCCTTCGGGGGCTACACCTTC. The chain couples TRBV5-4 to TRBJ1-2; D is unresolved. The CDR3 is 13 residues long. V lost 2 bases and J 8 bases, leaving 13 bases between the germline ends. Per germline, CDR1 SGHNT and CDR2 YYREEE (reference sequence).

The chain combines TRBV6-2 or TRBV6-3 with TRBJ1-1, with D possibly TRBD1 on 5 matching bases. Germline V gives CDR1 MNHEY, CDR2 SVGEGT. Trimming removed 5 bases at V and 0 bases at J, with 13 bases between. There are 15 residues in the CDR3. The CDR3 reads CASSRYQGMNTEAFF. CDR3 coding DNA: TGTGCCAGCAGTAGATATCAGGGAATGAACACTGAAGCTTTCTTT.

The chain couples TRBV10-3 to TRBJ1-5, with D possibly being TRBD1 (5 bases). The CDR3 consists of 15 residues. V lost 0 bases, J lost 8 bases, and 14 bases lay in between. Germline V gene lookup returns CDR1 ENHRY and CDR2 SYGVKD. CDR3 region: CAISESEGTVKPQHF. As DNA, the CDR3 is TGTGCCATCAGTGAGTCGGAAGGGACTGTTAAGCCCCAGCATTTT.

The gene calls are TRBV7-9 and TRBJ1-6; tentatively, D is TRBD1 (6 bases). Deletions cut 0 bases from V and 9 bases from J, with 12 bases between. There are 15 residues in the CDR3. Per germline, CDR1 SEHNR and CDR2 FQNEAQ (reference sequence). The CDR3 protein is CASSLAGGGSSPLHF. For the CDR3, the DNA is TGTGCCAGCAGCTTAGCGGGGGGGGGCTCTTCACCCCTCCACTTT.

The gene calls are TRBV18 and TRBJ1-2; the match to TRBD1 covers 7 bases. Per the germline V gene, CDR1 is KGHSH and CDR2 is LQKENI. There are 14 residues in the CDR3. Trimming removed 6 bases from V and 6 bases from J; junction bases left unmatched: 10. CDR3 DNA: TGTGCCAGCTCCCAGACAGGGAAGGTGGATGGCTACACCTTC. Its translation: CASSQTGKVDGYTF.

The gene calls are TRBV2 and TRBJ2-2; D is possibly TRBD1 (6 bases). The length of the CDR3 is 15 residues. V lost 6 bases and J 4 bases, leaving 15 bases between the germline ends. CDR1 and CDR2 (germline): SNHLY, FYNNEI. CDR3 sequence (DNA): TGTGCCAGCAGCCGATCTGGACAGTCCACCGGGGAGCTGTTTTTT. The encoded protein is CASSRSGQSTGELFF. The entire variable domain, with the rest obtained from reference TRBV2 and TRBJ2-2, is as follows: EPEVTQTPSHQVTQMGQEVILRCVPISNHLYFYWYRQILGQKVEFLVSFYNNEISEKSEIFDDQFSVERPDGSNFTLKIRSTKLEDSAMYFCASSRSGQSTGELFFGEGSRLTVL.

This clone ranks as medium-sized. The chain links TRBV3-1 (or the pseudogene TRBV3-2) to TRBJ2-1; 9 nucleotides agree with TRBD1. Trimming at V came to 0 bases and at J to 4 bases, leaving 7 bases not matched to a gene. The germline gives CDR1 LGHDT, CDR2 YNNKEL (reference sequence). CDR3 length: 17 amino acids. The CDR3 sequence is CASSQDGTGRGYNEQFF. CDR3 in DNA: TGTGCCAGCAGCCAAGATGGGACAGGGAGAGGTTACAATGAGCAGTTCTTC.

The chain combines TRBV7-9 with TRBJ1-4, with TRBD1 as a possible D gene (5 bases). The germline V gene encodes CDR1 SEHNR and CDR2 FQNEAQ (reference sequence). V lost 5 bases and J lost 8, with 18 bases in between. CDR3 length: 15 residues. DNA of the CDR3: TGTGCCAGCAGCGGACGGACTACAGAGGGGGAAAAACTGTTTTTT. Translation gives CASSGRTTEGEKLFF.

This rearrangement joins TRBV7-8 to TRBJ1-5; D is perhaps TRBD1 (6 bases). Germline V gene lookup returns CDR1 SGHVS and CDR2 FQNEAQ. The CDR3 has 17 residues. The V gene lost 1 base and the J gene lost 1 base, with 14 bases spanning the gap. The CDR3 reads CASSLGVPGVSNQPQHF. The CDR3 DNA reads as TGTGCCAGCAGCTTAGGTGTGCCAGGGGTGAGCAATCAGCCCCAGCATTTT.

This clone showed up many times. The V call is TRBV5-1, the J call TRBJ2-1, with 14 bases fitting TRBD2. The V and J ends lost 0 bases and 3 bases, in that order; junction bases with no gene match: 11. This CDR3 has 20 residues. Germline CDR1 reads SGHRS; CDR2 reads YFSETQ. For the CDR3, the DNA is TGCGCCAGCAGCTTGGCAGGCGGGACTAGCGGGAGCCCCCTCTACAATGAGCAGTTCTTC. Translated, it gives CASSLAGGTSGSPLYNEQFF.

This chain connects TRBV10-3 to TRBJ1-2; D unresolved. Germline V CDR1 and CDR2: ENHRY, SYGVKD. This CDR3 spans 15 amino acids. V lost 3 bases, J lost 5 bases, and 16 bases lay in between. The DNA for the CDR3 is TGTGCCATCAGTGACGGGCGGGTCCCCCCTTATGGCTACACCTTC. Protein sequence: CAISDGRVPPYGYTF.

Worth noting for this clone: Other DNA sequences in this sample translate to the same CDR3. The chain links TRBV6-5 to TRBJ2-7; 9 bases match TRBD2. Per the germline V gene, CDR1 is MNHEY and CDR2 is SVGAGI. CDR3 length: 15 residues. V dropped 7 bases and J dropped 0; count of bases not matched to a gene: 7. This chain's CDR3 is CASITSGRSSYEQYF. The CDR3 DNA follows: TGTGCCAGCATTACCAGCGGGAGGTCCTCCTACGAGCAGTACTTC.

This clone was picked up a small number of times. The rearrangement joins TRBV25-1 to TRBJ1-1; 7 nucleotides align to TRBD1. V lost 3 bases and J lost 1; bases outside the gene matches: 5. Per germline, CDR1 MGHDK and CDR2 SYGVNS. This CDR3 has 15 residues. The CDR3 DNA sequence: TGTGCCAGCAGTGACCCCGGACAGGCGAACACTGAAGCTTTCTTT. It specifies CASSDPGQANTEAFF.

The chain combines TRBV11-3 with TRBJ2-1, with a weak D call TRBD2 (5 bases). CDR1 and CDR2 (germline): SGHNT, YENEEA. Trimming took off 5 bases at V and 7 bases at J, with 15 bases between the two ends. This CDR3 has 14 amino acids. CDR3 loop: CASSPVRASNEQFF. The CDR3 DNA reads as TGTGCCAGCAGCCCCGTGAGGGCTAGTAATGAGCAGTTCTTC.

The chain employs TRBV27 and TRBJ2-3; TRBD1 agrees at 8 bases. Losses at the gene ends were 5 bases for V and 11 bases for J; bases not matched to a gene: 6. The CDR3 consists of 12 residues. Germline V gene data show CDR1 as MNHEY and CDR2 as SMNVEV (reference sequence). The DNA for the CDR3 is TGTGCCAGCAGTATTGGACAGGGTAGGCAGTATTTT. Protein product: CASSIGQGRQYF.

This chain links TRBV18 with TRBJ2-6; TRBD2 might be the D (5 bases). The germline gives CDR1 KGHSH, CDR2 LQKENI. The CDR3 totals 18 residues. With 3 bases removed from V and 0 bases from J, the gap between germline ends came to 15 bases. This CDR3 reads CASSPVTPRDSGANVLTF. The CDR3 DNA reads TGTGCCAGCTCACCCGTCACCCCCCGGGACTCTGGGGCCAACGTCCTGACTTTC.